This T cell receptor beta chain was sequenced for a study of CD8 T cells in ankylosing spondylitis. The CDR3 has 13 residues. V was clipped by 5 bases and J by 2 bases, with 7 bases between them. From the 5' RACE reads, TCRdb called clonotypes with MiXCR, one entry per CDR3 protein. This sample has about 96,000 distinct CDR3 sequences; around 30% occur once, and the top ten carry around 60%. The TCR originated in a male donor with ankylosing spondylitis or in good health (not recorded which). Sequenced input: blood, either unsorted or a sorted T cell fraction (not recorded which). The V call is TRBV12-3 or TRBV12-4, the J call TRBJ1-3; no reliable D call. As DNA, the CDR3 is TGTGCCAGCAGTCTAAACACTGGAAACACCATATATTTT. Protein sequence: CASSLNTGNTIYF.